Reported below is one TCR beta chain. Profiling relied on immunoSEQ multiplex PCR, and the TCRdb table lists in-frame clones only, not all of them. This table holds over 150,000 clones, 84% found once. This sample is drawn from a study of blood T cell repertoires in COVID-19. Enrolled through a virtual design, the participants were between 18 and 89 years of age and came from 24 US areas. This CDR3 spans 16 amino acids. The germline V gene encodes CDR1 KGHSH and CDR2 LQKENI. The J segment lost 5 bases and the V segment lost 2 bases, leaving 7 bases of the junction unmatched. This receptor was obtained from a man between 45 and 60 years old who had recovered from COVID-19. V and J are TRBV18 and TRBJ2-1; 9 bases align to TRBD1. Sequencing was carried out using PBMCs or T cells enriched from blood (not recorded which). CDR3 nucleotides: TGTGCCAGCTCACCAAGAGCGGGACAGGGTAACAATGAGCAGTTCTTC. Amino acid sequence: CASSPRAGQGNNEQFF.